This record covers a single T cell receptor (beta chain). Its antigen remains unknown. Each CDR3 protein gets one entry after TCRdb re-called the PCR reads with MiXCR. The repertoire holds around 460,000 distinct CDR3 sequences, around 23% seen once, with about 0.75% in the top ten. Trimming left V 2 bases short and J 7 bases short, with 15 bases between. The germline V gene encodes CDR1 MNHEY and CDR2 SVGAGI. The CDR3 runs to 14 residues. This entry comes from a study of molecular identifiers for immune sequencing clone quantification. Regarding the study as a whole: Because of identical TCR molecules sharing a barcode, sizes of highly expanded clones could be underestimated.

With RNA at 10%, 30% or 50%, naive CD8 libraries came from about 20,000 to 1,000,000 sorted cells. This clonotype was obtained from a human donor in good health. Some libraries in this study had Jurkat cell RNA spiked in. This chain connects TRBV6-5 to TRBJ2-7, with D tentatively TRBD1 (6 bases). Sequenced input: naive CD8+ T cells from blood, with Jurkat cell RNA spiked in. Described subset: FACS-sorted CD8+CD4-CCR7+CD45RA+ naive T cells. The CDR3 protein is CASSYIQGLREQYF. The CDR3 DNA is TGTGCCAGCAGTTACATCCAGGGGCTAAGGGAGCAGTACTTC.